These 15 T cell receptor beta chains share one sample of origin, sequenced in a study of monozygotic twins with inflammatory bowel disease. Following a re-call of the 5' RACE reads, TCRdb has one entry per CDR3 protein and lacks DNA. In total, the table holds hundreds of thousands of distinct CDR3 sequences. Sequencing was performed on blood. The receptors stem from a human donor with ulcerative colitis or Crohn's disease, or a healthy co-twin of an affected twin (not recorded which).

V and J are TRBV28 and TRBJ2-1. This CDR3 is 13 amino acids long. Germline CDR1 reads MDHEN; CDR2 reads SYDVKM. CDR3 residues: CASRRTSYNEQFF.

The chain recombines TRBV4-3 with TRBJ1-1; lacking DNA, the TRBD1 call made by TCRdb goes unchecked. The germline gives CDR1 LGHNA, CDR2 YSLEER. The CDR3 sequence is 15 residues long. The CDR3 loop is CASSPSMGGNTEAFF.

The CDR3 sequence: CASSLGLARQETQYF. The genes are TRBV7-2 and TRBJ2-5; the D gene TCRdb calls, TRBD2, cannot be checked with no DNA. CDR1 SGHTA and CDR2 FQGNSA come from the germline V gene. This CDR3 spans 15 amino acids. The variable domain in full, with the rest retrieved from reference TRBV7-2 and TRBJ2-5, is GAGVSQSPSNKVTEKGKDVELRCDPISGHTALYWYRQSLGQGLEFLIYFQGNSAPDKSGLPSDRFSAERTGGSVSTLTIQRTQQEDSAVYLCASSLGLARQETQYFGPGTRLLVL.

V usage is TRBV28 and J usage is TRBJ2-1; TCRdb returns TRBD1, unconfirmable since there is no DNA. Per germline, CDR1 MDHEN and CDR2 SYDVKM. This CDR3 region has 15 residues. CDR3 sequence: CASSFGSGGFNEQFF.

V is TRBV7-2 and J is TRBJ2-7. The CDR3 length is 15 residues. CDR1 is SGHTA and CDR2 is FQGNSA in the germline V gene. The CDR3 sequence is CASSLVTSQLYEQYF.

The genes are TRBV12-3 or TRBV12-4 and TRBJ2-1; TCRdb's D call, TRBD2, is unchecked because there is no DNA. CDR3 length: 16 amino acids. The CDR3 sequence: CASSRKRGLVGNEQFF.

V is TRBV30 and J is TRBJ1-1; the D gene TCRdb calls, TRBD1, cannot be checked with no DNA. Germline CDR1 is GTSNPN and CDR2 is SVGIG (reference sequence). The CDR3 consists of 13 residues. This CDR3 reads CAWKDTGNTEAFF. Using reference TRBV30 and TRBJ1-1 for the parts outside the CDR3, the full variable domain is SQTIHQWPATLVQPVGSPLSLECTVEGTSNPNLYWYRQAAGRGLQLLFYSVGIGQISSEVPQNLSASRPQDRQFILSSKKLLLSDSGFYLCAWKDTGNTEAFFGQGTRLTVV.

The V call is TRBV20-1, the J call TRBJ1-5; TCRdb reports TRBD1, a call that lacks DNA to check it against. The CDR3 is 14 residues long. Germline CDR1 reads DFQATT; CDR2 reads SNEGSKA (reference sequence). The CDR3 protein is CSALGRGEDQPQHF.

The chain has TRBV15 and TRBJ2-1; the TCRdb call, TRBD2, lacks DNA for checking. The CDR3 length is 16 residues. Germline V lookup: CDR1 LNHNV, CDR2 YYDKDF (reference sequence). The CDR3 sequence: CATSRDMASGSDEQFF.

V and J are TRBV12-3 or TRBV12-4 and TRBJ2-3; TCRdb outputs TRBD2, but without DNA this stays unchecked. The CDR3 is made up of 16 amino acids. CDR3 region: CASRPNSGGIIDTQYF.

The CDR3 loop is CSARPPSYNEQFF. The rearrangement joins TRBV29-1 to TRBJ2-1. The CDR3 totals 13 residues. Germline values: CDR1 SQVTM, CDR2 ANQGSEA.

The CDR3 region is CATTAGTSGTDTQYF. The chain recombines TRBV24-1 with TRBJ2-3; the D call of TRBD2 rests on TCRdb alone, since no DNA is present to check it. CDR1 and CDR2 from the germline V gene are KGHDR and SFDVKD. The CDR3 has 15 amino acids.

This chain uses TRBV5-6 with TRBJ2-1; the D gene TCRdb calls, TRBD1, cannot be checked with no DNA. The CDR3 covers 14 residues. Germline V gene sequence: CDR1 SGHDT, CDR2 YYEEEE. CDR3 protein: CASSDRQGAEEQFF. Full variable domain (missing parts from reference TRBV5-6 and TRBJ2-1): DAGVTQSPTHLIKTRGQQVTLRCSPKSGHDTVSWYQQALGQGPQFIFQYYEEEERQRGNFPDRFSGHQFPNYSSELNVNALLLGDSALYLCASSDRQGAEEQFFGPGTRLTVL.

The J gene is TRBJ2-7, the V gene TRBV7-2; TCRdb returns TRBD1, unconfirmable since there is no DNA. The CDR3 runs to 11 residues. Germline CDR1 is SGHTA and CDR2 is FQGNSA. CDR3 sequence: CASSPDRELYF.

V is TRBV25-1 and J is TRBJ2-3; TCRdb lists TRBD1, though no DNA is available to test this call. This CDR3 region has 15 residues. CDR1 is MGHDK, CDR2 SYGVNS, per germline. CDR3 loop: CASSLSGAGTDTQYF.